Below are 6 T cell receptor beta chains sequenced from a single sample in a study of response to subunit inactivated influenza vaccine. From the RT-PCR reads, TCRdb called clonotypes with MiXCR, one entry per CDR3 protein. The table has 530,000 or so distinct CDR3 sequences, over 9.5% seen once; the top ten hold roughly 10%. The sample in question was PBMCs from blood, obtained on the day of vaccination. These receptors originate from a man aged 45 to 65 who received an inactivated influenza vaccine.

The CDR3 sequence is CSVGRKIGQGWNEQYF. The DNA for the CDR3 is TGCAGCGTTGGAAGGAAAATAGGACAGGGATGGAACGAGCAGTACTTC. V is TRBV29-1 and J is TRBJ2-7; 8 nucleotides match TRBD1. The trim removed 4 bases at V and 5 bases at J, leaving 16 bases unmatched. The germline V gene encodes CDR1 SQVTM and CDR2 ANQGSEA. The CDR3 totals 16 residues.

The sample holds many counts of this clonotype. The chain employs TRBV6-4 and TRBJ2-5; unclear D gene. V shed 3 bases and J shed 6 bases, with 20 bases lying between them. The germline CDR1 and CDR2 sequences are MRHNA and SNTAGT. The CDR3 totals 16 residues. The CDR3 nucleotides read TGTGCCAGCAGTGAAAGGGTCCGAAAAGGCCCCAAGACCCAGTACTTC. It encodes CASSERVRKGPKTQYF.

This clonotype was observed a few times. This chain connects TRBV6-1 to TRBJ1-4, with 10 bases matching TRBD1. Germline CDR1 reads MNHNS; CDR2 reads SASEGT. The CDR3 contains 14 residues. With V trimmed by 6 bases and J by 4 bases, 2 bases remained unmatched. CDR3: CASSRTGGNEKLFF. The CDR3 DNA is TGTGCCAGCAGCCGGACAGGGGGTAATGAAAAACTGTTTTTT.

This clonotype turned up a few times. The genes are TRBV18 and TRBJ2-5; either TRBD1 or TRBD2 may fit D (5 bases each). CDR3 length: 15 amino acids. Trimming left V 4 bases short and J 4 bases short, with 16 bases between. Germline V gives CDR1 KGHSH, CDR2 LQKENI. DNA of the CDR3: TGTGCCAGCTCACAACCCGGGACCTGGGGAGAGACCCAGTACTTC. It yields the protein CASSQPGTWGETQYF.

The V call is TRBV12-3 or TRBV12-4, the J call TRBJ2-2, with D maybe TRBD1 (6 bases). This CDR3 has 15 amino acids. Trimming pared 6 bases from V and 1 base from J, leaving 12 bases between. As DNA, the CDR3 is TGTGCCAGCAGGCATCCGGGACAGAACACCGGGGAGCTGTTTTTT. This encodes CASRHPGQNTGELFF.

V gene TRBV2 combines with J gene TRBJ2-5; 12 bases fit TRBD2. Trimming took 4 bases from V and 4 from J; bases not matched to a gene: 1. The length of the CDR3 is 14 residues. From germline, CDR1 is SNHLY and CDR2 FYNNEI. The DNA of the CDR3 is TGTGCCAGCAGTGGGGGACTAGCGGGAGAGACCCAGTACTTC. This codes for CASSGGLAGETQYF.